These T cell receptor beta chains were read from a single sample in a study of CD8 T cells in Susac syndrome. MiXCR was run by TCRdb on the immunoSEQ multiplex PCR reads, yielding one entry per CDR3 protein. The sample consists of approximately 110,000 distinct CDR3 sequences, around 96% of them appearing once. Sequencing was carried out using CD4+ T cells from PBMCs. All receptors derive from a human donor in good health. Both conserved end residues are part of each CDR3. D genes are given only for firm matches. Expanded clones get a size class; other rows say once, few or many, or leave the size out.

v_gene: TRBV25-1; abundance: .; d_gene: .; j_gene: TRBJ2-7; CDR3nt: TGTGCCAGCAGTCACCCGCGGGACACCAACCCTTACGAGCAGTACTTC; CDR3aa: CASSHPRDTNPYEQYF
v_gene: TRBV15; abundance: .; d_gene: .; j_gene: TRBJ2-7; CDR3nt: TGTGCCACCAGCAGAGAGGCTGTCACCTACGAGCAGTACTTC; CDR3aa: CATSREAVTYEQYF
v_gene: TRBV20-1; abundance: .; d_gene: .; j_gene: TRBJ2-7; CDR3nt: TGCAGTGGATCGGGAGTTCCATGGGGCGAGCAGTACTTC; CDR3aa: CSGSGVPWGEQYF
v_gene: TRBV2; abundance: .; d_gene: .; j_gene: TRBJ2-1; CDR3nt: TGTGCCAGCACCCCGACTAGGGGCGAGCAGTTCTTC; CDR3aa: CASTPTRGEQFF
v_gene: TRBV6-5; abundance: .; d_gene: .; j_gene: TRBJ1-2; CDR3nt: TGTGCCAGCAGCCGACTCGGGGGCGAAGATGGCTACACCTTC; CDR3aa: CASSRLGGEDGYTF
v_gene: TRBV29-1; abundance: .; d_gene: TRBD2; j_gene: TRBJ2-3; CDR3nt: TGCAGCGTTCCATGGACTAGCGGGAGGGCAGATACGCAGTATTTT; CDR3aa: CSVPWTSGRADTQYF
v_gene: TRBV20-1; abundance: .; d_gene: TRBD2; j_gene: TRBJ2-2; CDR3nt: TGCAGTGCACGGGGGACTAGCGGAGGGATGGAGGAGCTGTTTTTT; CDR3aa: CSARGTSGGMEELFF
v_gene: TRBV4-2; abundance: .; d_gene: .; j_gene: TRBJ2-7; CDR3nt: TGTGCCAGCAGCCAAGATTTGGCTACCTACGAGCAGTACTTC; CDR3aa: CASSQDLATYEQYF
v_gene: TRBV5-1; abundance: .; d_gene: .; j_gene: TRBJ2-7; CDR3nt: TGCGCCAGCAGCCCCGACGTCCAGGGGAGGGAGCAGTACTTC; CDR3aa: CASSPDVQGREQYF
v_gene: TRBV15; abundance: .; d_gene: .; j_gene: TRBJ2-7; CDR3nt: TGTGCCACCAGCAGGACAGGAGCCTCCTACGAGCAGTACTTC; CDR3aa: CATSRTGASYEQYF
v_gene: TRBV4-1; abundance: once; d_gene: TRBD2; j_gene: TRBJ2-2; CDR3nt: TGCGCCAGCAGCCTGCAGCGGGATGGTACCGGGGAGCTGTTTTTT; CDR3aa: CASSLQRDGTGELFF
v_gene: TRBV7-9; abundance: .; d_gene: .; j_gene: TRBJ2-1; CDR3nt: TGTGCCAGCAGCTTGCTAGGTGTTGCGGCTGAGCAGTTCTTC; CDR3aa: CASSLLGVAAEQFF
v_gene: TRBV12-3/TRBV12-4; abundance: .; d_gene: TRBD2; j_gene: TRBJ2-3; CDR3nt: TGTGCCAGCAGCTTTGGCGGGGGTAGCACAGATACGCAGTATTTT; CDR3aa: CASSFGGGSTDTQYF
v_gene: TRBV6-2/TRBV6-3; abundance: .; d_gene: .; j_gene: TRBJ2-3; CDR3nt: TGTGCCAGCCTATCGGGGCTGATCCCCACAGATACGCAGTATTTT; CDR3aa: CASLSGLIPTDTQYF
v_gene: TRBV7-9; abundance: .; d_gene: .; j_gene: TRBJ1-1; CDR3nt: TGTGCCAGCAGCCCAGAAGTCGGCACTGAAGCTTTCTTT; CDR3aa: CASSPEVGTEAFF
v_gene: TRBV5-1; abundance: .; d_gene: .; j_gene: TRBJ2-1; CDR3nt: TGCGCCAGCAGCTTGGGATGGGAGAATGAGCAGTTCTTC; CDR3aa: CASSLGWENEQFF
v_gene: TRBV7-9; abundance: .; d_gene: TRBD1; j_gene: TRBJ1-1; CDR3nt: TGTGCCAGCAGCCGACAGGGGCGGAACACTGAAGCTTTCTTT; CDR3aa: CASSRQGRNTEAFF
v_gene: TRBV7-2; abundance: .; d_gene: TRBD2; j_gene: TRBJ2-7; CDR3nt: TGTGCCAGCAGCTTATGGGCTAGCGGAGCCTACGAGCAGTACTTC; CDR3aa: CASSLWASGAYEQYF
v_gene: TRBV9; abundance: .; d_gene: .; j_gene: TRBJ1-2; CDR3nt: TGTGCCAGCAGCGTAGGACAGGAGTATGGCTACACCTTC; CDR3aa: CASSVGQEYGYTF
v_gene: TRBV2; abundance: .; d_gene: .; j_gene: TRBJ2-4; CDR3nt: TGTGCCAGCACCGAGGGAGGTACAGGAGCCAAAAACATTCAGTACTTC; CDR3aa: CASTEGGTGAKNIQYF
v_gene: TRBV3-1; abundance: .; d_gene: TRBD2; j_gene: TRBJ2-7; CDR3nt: TGTGCCAGCAGCCAAACTAGCGGGACCAACTACGAGCAGTACTTC; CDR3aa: CASSQTSGTNYEQYF
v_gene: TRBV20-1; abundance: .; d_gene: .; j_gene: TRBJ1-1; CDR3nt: TGCAGTGCTAGGTTTCTCAGGGTCAAGAACACTGAAGCTTTCTTT; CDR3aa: CSARFLRVKNTEAFF
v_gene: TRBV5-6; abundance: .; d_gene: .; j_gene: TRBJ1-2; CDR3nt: TGTGCCAGCAGGGGGGGGAACGAGAACTATGGCTACACCTTC; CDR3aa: CASRGGNENYGYTF
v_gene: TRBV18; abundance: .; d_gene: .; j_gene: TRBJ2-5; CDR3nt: TGTGCCAGCTCACCACCTATAACGGCATCAGGAGAGACCCAGTACTTC; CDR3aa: CASSPPITASGETQYF
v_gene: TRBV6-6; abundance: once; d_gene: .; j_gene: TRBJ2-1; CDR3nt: TGTGCCAGCAGTTTGCCGGGACTCTCCTACAATGAGCAGTTCTTC; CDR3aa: CASSLPGLSYNEQFF
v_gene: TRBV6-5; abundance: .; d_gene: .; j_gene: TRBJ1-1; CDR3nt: TGTGCCAGCAGTTACCGACAGAACACTGAAGCTTTCTTT; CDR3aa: CASSYRQNTEAFF
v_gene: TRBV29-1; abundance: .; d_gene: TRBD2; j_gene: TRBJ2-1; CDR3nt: TGCAGCGCCGAGACTAGCGGACACAATGAGCAGTTCTTC; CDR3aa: CSAETSGHNEQFF
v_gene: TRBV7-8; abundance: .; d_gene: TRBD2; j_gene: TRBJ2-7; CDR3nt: TGTGCCAGCAGCTTAGTTGTTAGCGGGAGGTACGAGCAGTACTTC; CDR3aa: CASSLVVSGRYEQYF
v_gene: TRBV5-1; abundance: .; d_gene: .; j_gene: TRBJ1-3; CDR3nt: TGCGCCAGCAGCGATGGAGGGGCCCAAAACACCATATATTTT; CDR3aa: CASSDGGAQNTIYF
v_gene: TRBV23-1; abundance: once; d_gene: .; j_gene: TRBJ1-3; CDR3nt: TGCGCCCCGGGGGACACCATATATTTT; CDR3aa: CAPGDTIYF
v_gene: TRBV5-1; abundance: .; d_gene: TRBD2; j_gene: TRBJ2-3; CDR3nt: TGCGCCAGCAGTGGGGGGACTAGAACGGATACGCAGTATTTT; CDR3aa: CASSGGTRTDTQYF
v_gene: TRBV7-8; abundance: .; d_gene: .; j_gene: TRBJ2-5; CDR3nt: TGTGCCAGCAGCCGGGGGACGGTAGAGGAGACCCAGTACTTC; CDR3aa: CASSRGTVEETQYF
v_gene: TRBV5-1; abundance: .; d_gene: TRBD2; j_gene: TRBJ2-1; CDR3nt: TGCGCCAGCAGCTTAATGACTAGCGCGGCGCAGTTCTTC; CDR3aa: CASSLMTSAAQFF
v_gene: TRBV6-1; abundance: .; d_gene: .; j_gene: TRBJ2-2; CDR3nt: TGTGCCAGCAGGGGGCCAGGGATGGGCACCGGGGAGCTGTTTTTT; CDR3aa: CASRGPGMGTGELFF
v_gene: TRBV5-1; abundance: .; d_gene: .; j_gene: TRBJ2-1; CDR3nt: TGCGCCAGCAGCTACCAGGAATACAATGAGCAGTTCTTC; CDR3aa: CASSYQEYNEQFF
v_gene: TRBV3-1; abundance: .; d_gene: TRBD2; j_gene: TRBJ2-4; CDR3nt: TGTGCCAGCAGCCAAGATAGGGGGACTAGCGGAAGAAACATTCAGTACTTC; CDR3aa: CASSQDRGTSGRNIQYF